A selection of T cell receptor beta chains follows, all from one sample in a study of metastatic and nonmetastatic thyroid tumors. TCRdb re-called the PCR reads through MiXCR. The sample lists tens of thousands of clones, 25% seen once, with about 10% in the top ten. Sequenced: blood. These receptor sequences come from a female donor with papillary thyroid cancer or a benign thyroid nodule (not recorded which). Some clones in this sample may be carry-over from other donors' samples. Both conserved end residues are part of each CDR3. The D gene is left open where the match is weak. Expanded clones are given a class, and other clones once, few, many or no size at all.

TRBJ2-3,.,many,TRBV2,CASRGGPDTDTQYF,TGTGCCAGCAGGGGGGGGCCCGACACAGATACGCAGTATTTT
TRBJ2-1,.,many,TRBV5-1,CASSSDPDNEQFF,TGCGCCAGCAGCTCAGACCCTGACAATGAGCAGTTCTTC
TRBJ2-1,TRBD2,many,TRBV13,CASSPTIAGGISHNEQFF,TGTGCCAGCAGCCCGACAATTGCGGGAGGCATTAGTCACAATGAGCAGTTCTTC
TRBJ2-1,.,many,TRBV10-3,CAISEEGNEQFF,TGTGCCATCAGTGAGGAGGGTAATGAGCAGTTCTTC
TRBJ2-7,.,few,TRBV6-2/TRBV6-3,CASSYSALDEQYF,TGTGCCAGTAGTTACTCTGCGCTCGACGAGCAGTACTTC
TRBJ2-1,.,.,TRBV6-9,CAPTPDDTYNEQFF,TGTGCGCCCACTCCGGACGATACCTACAATGAGCAGTTCTTC
TRBJ2-5,.,.,TRBV12-3/TRBV12-4,CASSLVRGDGENQYF,TGTGCCAGCAGTTTGGTGCGGGGCGATGGGGAGAACCAGTACTTC
TRBJ2-1,.,.,TRBV7-3,CAICPAVSGEQFF,TGTGCCATCTGCCCCGCGGTCTCGGGTGAGCAGTTCTTC
TRBJ2-7,TRBD2,.,TRBV20-1,CSARPPGLAEQYF,TGCAGTGCTAGACCTCCGGGACTAGCGGAGCAGTACTTC
TRBJ2-1,.,.,TRBV30,CAWSVLPHNEQFF,TGTGCCTGGAGTGTATTGCCACACAATGAGCAGTTCTTC
TRBJ2-7,.,once,TRBV4-1,CASSPGWGSSSYEQYF,TGCGCCAGCAGCCCCGGCTGGGGCTCTAGCTCCTACGAGCAGTACTTC
TRBJ2-4,.,.,TRBV28,CASSSVQNIQYF,TGTGCCAGCAGCTCGGTCCAAAACATTCAGTACTTC
TRBJ2-1,TRBD2,.,TRBV20-1,CSARDGSGRPYNEQFF,TGCAGTGCTAGAGATGGGAGCGGGAGACCCTACAATGAGCAGTTCTTC
TRBJ2-5,.,many,TRBV5-4,CASSLDDIQETQYF,TGTGCCAGCAGCTTGGACGACATACAAGAGACCCAGTACTTC
TRBJ1-4,.,many,TRBV27,CASSSLTATNEKLFF,TGTGCCAGCAGTTCCTTGACAGCAACTAATGAAAAACTGTTTTTT
TRBJ1-2,TRBD1,many,TRBV3-1,CASSQEGVQGEDNYGYTF,TGTGCCAGCAGCCAAGAGGGTGTCCAGGGGGAAGATAACTATGGCTACACCTTC
TRBJ2-5,.,many,TRBV9,CASSAGQEKTQYF,TGTGCCAGCAGCGCCGGCCAGGAAAAGACCCAGTACTTC
TRBJ2-3,TRBD2,many,TRBV11-3,CASSHTSGGSFGTDTQYF,TGTGCCAGCAGCCACACTAGCGGGGGGTCCTTTGGCACAGATACGCAGTATTTT
TRBJ1-4,TRBD1,many,TRBV4-1,CASSQGTGGNEKLFF,TGCGCCAGCAGCCAGGGGACAGGCGGTAATGAAAAACTGTTTTTT
TRBJ1-2,.,.,TRBV6-1,CASREGEGGYVYTF,TGTGCCAGCAGGGAGGGGGAGGGGGGCTATGTCTACACCTTC
TRBJ1-1,.,many,TRBV27,CASSLTGTEAFF,TGTGCCAGCAGTTTAACAGGCACTGAAGCTTTCTTT
TRBJ1-1,.,.,TRBV2,CASSDGEYDTEAFF,TGTGCCAGCAGTGACGGGGAGTATGACACTGAAGCTTTCTTT
TRBJ1-5,.,few,TRBV12-3/TRBV12-4,CARSSSTGRLNQPQHF,TGTGCCAGAAGCAGCTCCACAGGGCGACTTAATCAGCCACAGCATTTT
TRBJ2-7,TRBD2,medium-sized,TRBV6-1,CASSVSPSGRGYEQYF,TGTGCCAGCAGTGTATCCCCTAGCGGGAGAGGGTACGAGCAGTACTTC
TRBJ1-6,TRBD1,.,TRBV19,CASSGDRDNSPLHF,TGTGCCAGTAGTGGGGACAGGGACAATTCACCCCTCCACTTT
TRBJ1-1,.,few,TRBV25-1,CASSEFGYGPNTEAFF,TGTGCCAGCAGTGAGTTTGGGTACGGACCGAACACTGAAGCTTTCTTT
TRBJ1-5,TRBD1,once,TRBV7-8,CASSLDGTGTGQPQHF,TGTGCCAGCAGCTTAGATGGGACAGGGACGGGGCAGCCCCAGCATTTT
TRBJ2-4,.,many,TRBV20-1,CSARERNQGAKNIQYF,TGCAGTGCTAGAGAACGAAATCAGGGGGCCAAAAACATTCAGTACTTC
TRBJ2-1,TRBD2,many,TRBV27,CASSKGSGREGLEQFF,TGTGCCAGCAGTAAGGGTTCGGGGCGGGAGGGCCTTGAGCAGTTCTTC
TRBJ2-5,.,many,TRBV5-1,CASSLNTGRETQYF,TGCGCCAGCAGCTTGAATACAGGGCGCGAGACCCAGTACTTC
TRBJ2-5,.,many,TRBV20-1,CSARETGRETQYF,TGCAGTGCTAGAGAAACAGGGCGGGAGACCCAGTACTTC
TRBJ2-7,TRBD1,medium-sized,TRBV24-1,CATSDNAGQGAEQYF,TGTGCCACCAGTGACAATGCGGGACAGGGAGCCGAGCAGTACTTC
TRBJ2-5,TRBD1,many,TRBV19,CASRRTGLETQYF,TGTGCCAGTAGACGGACAGGGCTAGAGACCCAGTACTTC
TRBJ2-2,.,many,TRBV11-3,CASSLGQFTGELFF,TGTGCCAGCAGCTTAGGACAGTTCACCGGGGAGCTGTTTTTT